Presented here are 2 T cell receptor beta chains from one specimen sequenced in a study of shared clonotypes between healthy human individuals. The method was immunoSEQ multiplex PCR; TCRdb's version includes in-frame clones alone and lacks a portion of them. Of over 2 million clones in the sample, around 90% were seen once. Sample: naive CD4+ T cells from PBMCs. Subset indicated: CD45RA+ positively selected. Source of these receptors: a man aged 18 to 30 in good health. Some clones in this sample may be carry-over from other donors' samples.

The chain employs TRBV7-3 and TRBJ2-3; D unresolved. V dropped 2 bases and J dropped 5 bases, with 14 bases sitting between them. Germline V gene data show CDR1 as SGHTA and CDR2 as FQGTGA. CDR3 length equals 15 residues. Written as DNA, the CDR3 is TGTGCCAGCAGCTTAGTCCCCGGTCGTGTAGATACGCAGTATTTT. This encodes CASSLVPGRVDTQYF.

The chain links TRBV9 to TRBJ1-1; D gene unclear. In germline, CDR1 is SGDLS, CDR2 YYNGEE. This CDR3 contains 13 residues. The V end lost 1 base, the J end lost 1 base, and 5 bases lay between the germline ends. CDR3 nucleotides: TGTGCCAGCAGCGTACATGAGAACACTGAAGCTTTCTTT. Translating gives CASSVHENTEAFF. Variable domain in full (rest from reference TRBV9 and TRBJ1-1): DSGVTQTPKHLITATGQRVTLRCSPRSGDLSVYWYQQSLDQGLQFLIQYYNGEERAKGNILERFSAQQFPDLHSELNLSSLELGDSALYFCASSVHENTEAFFGQGTRLTVV.